The rows below give T cell receptor beta chains drawn from one sample of a study of cytomegalovirus exposure and HLA in healthy donors. This table comes from immunoSEQ multiplex PCR, and its TCRdb copy is limited to in-frame clones, with some not included. The table has 120,000 or so clones, approximately 94% seen once. Sample: PBMCs. The receptor source for this set is a man between 18 and 35 years old in good health and CMV-seronegative. Both conserved end residues are part of each CDR3. A D gene is named only where the DNA matches it firmly. Clone size is given for some rows only: seen once, a few or many times, or a class if the clone is expanded.

cdr3_nt cdr3_aa d_call j_call v_call clone_size cdr3_length
TGTGCCAGCAGCTTAGCGACAGGCAGCACAGATACGCAGTATTTT CASSLATGSTDTQYF - TRBJ2-3 TRBV7-9 - 15
TGTGCCAGCAGCTTGGCGGCTAGCGGGAGCACAGATACGCAGTATTTT CASSLAASGSTDTQYF TRBD2 TRBJ2-3 TRBV5-6 - 16
TGTGCCAGCAGCGAAGTAGCGGGAAACACCGGGGAGCTGTTTTTT CASSEVAGNTGELFF TRBD2 TRBJ2-2 TRBV9 - 15
TGTGCCACCAGCGCCTCCAAGGGGGCAGGGGAAGAGACCCAGTACTTC CATSASKGAGEETQYF TRBD1 TRBJ2-5 TRBV15 - 16
TGTGCCAGCATCAGACAGGGGCCGGGTGAAAAACTGTTTTTT CASIRQGPGEKLFF TRBD1 TRBJ1-4 TRBV7-9 once 14
TGTGCCTGGACCCACGGGGGTAGCTATGGCTACACCTTC CAWTHGGSYGYTF - TRBJ1-2 TRBV30 - 13
TGTGCCAGCAGTCCGGGACTAGCGGACATAGAGTTCTTC CASSPGLADIEFF TRBD2 TRBJ2-1 TRBV7-2 - 13
TGTGCCAGCAGCCCGAGTGCCACCTCCTACGAGCAGTACTTC CASSPSATSYEQYF - TRBJ2-7 TRBV5-8 once 14
TGTGCCAGCACCCACGGGATCTGGGCTGAAGCTTTCTTT CASTHGIWAEAFF - TRBJ1-1 TRBV25-1 - 13
TGTGCCAGCAGGACAGGCAACTATGGCTACACCTTC CASRTGNYGYTF - TRBJ1-2 TRBV28 - 12
TGCGCCAGCAGCCAAGAATCCCGGCCTAGCGGAGACAATGAGCAGTTCTTC CASSQESRPSGDNEQFF TRBD2 TRBJ2-1 TRBV4-1 - 17
TGCGCCAGCAGCCAAGAGTGGGGGACTCAATCCTACGAGCAGTACTTC CASSQEWGTQSYEQYF - TRBJ2-7 TRBV4-3 once 16
TGTGCCAGCAGTTTAGCGGGAGGCACCACGACCCGTTACAATGAGCAGTTCTTC CASSLAGGTTTRYNEQFF TRBD2 TRBJ2-1 TRBV28 - 18
TGTGCCACCAGCAGAGATCATAGCAATCAGCCCCAGCATTTT CATSRDHSNQPQHF - TRBJ1-5 TRBV15 - 14
TGTGCCATCAGGAGGGCCGGGGAGCTGTTTTTT CAIRRAGELFF - TRBJ2-2 TRBV10-3 - 11
TGTGCCAGCAGCGTAGGGAGCGGGGGAGCCTACGAGCAGTACTTC CASSVGSGGAYEQYF TRBD2 TRBJ2-7 TRBV9 - 15
TGCAGCGTTGATAGACAGGGAAATAACTATGGCTACACCTTC CSVDRQGNNYGYTF TRBD1 TRBJ1-2 TRBV29-1 - 14
TGTGCCAGCAGCTTGCCTCCTGGCCCCTACGAGCAGTACTTC CASSLPPGPYEQYF - TRBJ2-7 TRBV5-8 few 14
TGTGCCACCAACCGGGAGCGCACCTCCTACGAGCAGTACTTC CATNRERTSYEQYF - TRBJ2-7 TRBV6-6 - 14
TGTGCCAGCATCGAGACAGGGGGATCCTACAATGAGCAGTTCTTC CASIETGGSYNEQFF TRBD1 TRBJ2-1 TRBV5-6 - 15
TGTGCCACCCGTACAGTTAACACCGGGGAGCTGTTTTTT CATRTVNTGELFF - TRBJ2-2 TRBV7-9 - 13
TGTGCCAGCATAGACAGCCTCAATGAGCAGTTCTTC CASIDSLNEQFF - TRBJ2-1 TRBV28 - 12
TGCGCCAGCAGCCTGACTAGGACAGGGGCGAACACTGAAGCTTTCTTT CASSLTRTGANTEAFF TRBD1 TRBJ1-1 TRBV4-3 - 16
TGTGCCAGCAGCGGGTGGACAGGGTCTGGGGCCAACGTCCTGACTTTC CASSGWTGSGANVLTF TRBD1 TRBJ2-6 TRBV7-3 - 16
TGTGCCAGCAGTTTAGGCCTTGGCTACGAGCAGTACTTC CASSLGLGYEQYF - TRBJ2-7 TRBV27 once 13
TGTGCCAGTAGTCAACAGGCCCTTTACGAGCAGTACTTC CASSQQALYEQYF - TRBJ2-7 TRBV19 - 13
TGTGCCAGCAGCCCGGGACAGGGGGCGCCCCTCAAAAACATTCAGTACTTC CASSPGQGAPLKNIQYF TRBD1 TRBJ2-4 TRBV7-9 - 17
TGCGCCAGCAGCCAAGAGAGTCGGGGTAAGGAAAAACTGTTTTTT CASSQESRGKEKLFF - TRBJ1-4 TRBV4-3 - 15
TGTGCCAGCAGCGGACTGGACAGGGTGGGTGCCTACAATGAGCAGTTCTTC CASSGLDRVGAYNEQFF TRBD1 TRBJ2-1 TRBV25-1 - 17
TGCGCCAGCAGCCAAGAGGCATCCTTCTCCTACGAGCAGTACTTC CASSQEASFSYEQYF - TRBJ2-7 TRBV4-3 - 15
TGTGCCAGCAGTTTGGTGAAGCGGGAGTCTAATCTGTTTTTT CASSLVKRESNLFF - TRBJ1-4 TRBV28 - 14
TGCAGCGTTGAATTAGGGACAGGAACAGATACGCAGTATTTT CSVELGTGTDTQYF TRBD1 TRBJ2-3 TRBV29-1 - 14
TGTGCCAGCTCATCCGAGGCGCATGGGTTTTCGGCTGAAGCTTTCTTT CASSSEAHGFSAEAFF - TRBJ1-1 TRBV18 once 16
TGTGCCAGCAGTCAAGGGACACTTAGCAATCAGCCCCAGCATTTT CASSQGTLSNQPQHF - TRBJ1-5 TRBV6-1 once 15
TGTGCCAGCAGTAGGGGGACAGGGCTGAGCACAGATACGCAGTATTTT CASSRGTGLSTDTQYF TRBD1 TRBJ2-3 TRBV2 - 16
TGTGCCAGCAGCTTCGGAGGGCAGCCCCAGCATTTT CASSFGGQPQHF - TRBJ1-5 TRBV7-9 - 12
TGTGCCAGCAGTTTCAGAAAAAATCAGCCCCAGCATTTT CASSFRKNQPQHF - TRBJ1-5 TRBV27 - 13
TGTGCCAGCAGCAATACAGGGAAAACTGAAGCTTTCTTT CASSNTGKTEAFF - TRBJ1-1 TRBV16 - 13
TGTGCCAGCAGCTGGGACAGCTACGAGCAGTACTTC CASSWDSYEQYF TRBD1 TRBJ2-7 TRBV7-9 - 12
TGTGCCAGCAGCTTTCTAGGAGGCGAGCAGTACTTC CASSFLGGEQYF - TRBJ2-7 TRBV5-6 - 12
TGCGCCAGCAGCCAAGTCAGGGGTCTTGGGGAGCAGTACTTC CASSQVRGLGEQYF - TRBJ2-7 TRBV4-1 - 14
TGTGCCAGCAGTTTAGGACAGTCGAACACTGAAGCTTTCTTT CASSLGQSNTEAFF - TRBJ1-1 TRBV27 - 14
TGTGCCAGCAGTCCTTTCCCGGAGATCCAAGAGACCCAGTACTTC CASSPFPEIQETQYF - TRBJ2-5 TRBV7-9 - 15